This TCR beta chain was identified in a study of PD-1 blockade in classical Hodgkin lymphoma (TCRdb year 2020). Regarding the research as a whole: Nivolumab dosing was 3 mg/kg intravenously every 2 weeks, continuing until either disease progression or unacceptable toxicity. The study used CyTOF and TCR beta sequencing to define a peripheral blood immune signature of response to PD-1 blockade in classical Hodgkin lymphoma. The full study reports these points: Lower diversity was seen in patients whose nivolumab began less than 1 year after ASCT, and these patients were left out of later analyses so that immune reconstitution would not confound the results. Newly diagnosed patients were reported to have lower baseline TCR diversity than healthy donors, and relapsed/refractory patients were reported to have lower baseline TCR diversity still. The study covered only a single clinical trial cohort, and the causes of the repertoire differences, possibly disease activity or prior therapy, were still not defined. Trial patients achieving complete response had baseline diversity similar to newly diagnosed patients, whereas partial responders and progressors had significantly lower diversity. CD4+ but not CD8+ TCR diversity rose significantly by C4D1 (p=0.0027 vs p=0.16), most apparent in complete responders (p=0.02).

The time point label for this specimen denotes: cycle 1 day 1 (C1D1), immediately before nivolumab initiation. All trial patients had relapsed after autologous stem cell transplantation, with cohorts A, B and C differing in prior brentuximab vedotin exposure. The trial cohort was composed of approximately 56 patients with relapsed/refractory classical Hodgkin lymphoma, for whom complete response, partial response or progressive disease was recorded as best overall response. Single-agent nivolumab was administered to trial patients in the multi-cohort phase II CheckMate 205 trial. Best overall response was determined by an independent review committee according to the 2007 International Working Group response criteria. Trial PBMCs were collected just before the start of nivolumab (C1D1) and during therapy at cycle 2 day 1 and cycle 4 day 1. Peripheral blood was collected in 8 mL Vacutainer Cell Preparation Tubes, from which PBMCs were isolated by centrifugation and then cryopreserved.

The Qiagen DNeasy kit was used to extract genomic DNA both from unsorted PBMCs and from the negatively selected CD4+ and CD8+ fractions. Using primers that anneal to V and J segments, immunoSEQ multiplex PCR amplified the TCR beta CDR3 regions. A synthetic immune receptor repertoire was used to minimize amplification bias, and any remaining bias was removed computationally after sequencing. Concerning the study's data processing: Repertoire diversity was quantified as the Shannon entropy index using custom Python scripts. Unsorted, CD4+ and CD8+ repertoires were analyzed separately, except for combined analyses in which CD4+ and CD8+ sequences were merged in silico. A clone counted as expanded when the clone's frequency after treatment rose at least 2-fold relative to C1D1, and clones undetected at baseline were given a pseudocount of 0.5. Clones with 0 or 1 copy at C1D1 were defined as singleton clones, while clones with 2 or more copies were defined as non-singleton clones. Clones expanded in unsorted samples were labelled as CD4+, CD8+ or unknown by matching protein sequences in sorted samples from the same patient. Diversity changes from C1D1 to C4D1 were tested in paired samples using Wilcoxon tests. TCRdb took this table from immuneACCESS and kept in-frame rearrangements with V and J called. Such tables lack part of the clones; where checked against another copy, unresolved V genes explain under half of the gap, and the rest is unexplained. That table supplies the V and J calls and clone size; D and trimming were determined from the DNA. The table for this sample lists approximately 13,000 clones; 84% of them were counted only once. The top ten clones comprise more than 25% of the sample.

Points on this clone: Its antigen is currently not known. No base-level quality is on record; no much larger clone is a single base apart.

CDR1 and CDR2 (SNHLY, FYNNEI) derive from the germline V gene. Trimming removed 9 bases from V and 3 bases from J, leaving 16 bases between the germline ends. The cysteine opens and the phenylalanine closes a CDR3 of 14 amino acids. CDR3 DNA only is kept here, 42 bases in frame from base 1. The V gene is TRBV2 and the J gene is TRBJ2-3; tentative D gene TRBD1, with 6 bases matching. Sequenced material: peripheral blood mononuclear cells (PBMCs), taken at baseline. This clonotype originated in a human donor with classical Hodgkin lymphoma. The CDR3 is CARTLQGGTDTQYF. The DNA sequence is as follows: TGTGCCAGAACCTTACAGGGTGGGACAGATACGCAGTATTTT.